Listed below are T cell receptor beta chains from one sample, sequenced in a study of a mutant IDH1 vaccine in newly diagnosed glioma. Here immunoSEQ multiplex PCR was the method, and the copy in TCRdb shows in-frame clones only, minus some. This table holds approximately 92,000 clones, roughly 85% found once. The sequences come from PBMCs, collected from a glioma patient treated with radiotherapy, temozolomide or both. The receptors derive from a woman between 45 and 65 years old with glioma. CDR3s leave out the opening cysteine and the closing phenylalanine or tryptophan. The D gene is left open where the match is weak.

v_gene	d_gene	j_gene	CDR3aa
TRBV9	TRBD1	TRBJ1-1	ASSVGTVNTEAF
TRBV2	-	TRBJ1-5	ASSERGSNQPQH
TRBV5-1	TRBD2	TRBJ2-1	ASSLAWLAGSKDEQF
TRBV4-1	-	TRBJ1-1	ASSPGVRYTEAF
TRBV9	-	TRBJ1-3	ASSAPGGRTPGNTIY
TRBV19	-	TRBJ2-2	ASSRTVLSPAGELF
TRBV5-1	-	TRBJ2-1	ASSLALSSYNEQF
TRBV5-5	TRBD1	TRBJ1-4	ASSLLTGATNEKLF
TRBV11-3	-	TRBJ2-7	ASSLRETYEQY
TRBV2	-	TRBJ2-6	ASKPRAETGANVLT
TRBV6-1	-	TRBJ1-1	ASSEGENTEAF
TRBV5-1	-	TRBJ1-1	ASSLTQGPAGGAF
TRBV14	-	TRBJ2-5	ASSQGVTETQY
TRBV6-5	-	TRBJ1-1	ASSSRTVNTEAF
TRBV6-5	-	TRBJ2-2	ASSGGHQGGELF
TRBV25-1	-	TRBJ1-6	ASSELANSPLH
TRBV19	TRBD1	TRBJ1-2	ASSRGTGVVNYGYT
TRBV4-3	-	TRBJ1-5	ASSQDQGSNQPQH
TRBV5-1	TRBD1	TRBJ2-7	ASSLARVSGTVYEQY
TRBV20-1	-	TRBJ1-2	SARLEEGYT
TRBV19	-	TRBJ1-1	ASSMADYTEAF
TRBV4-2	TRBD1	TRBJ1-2	ASSQPGQGFGYT
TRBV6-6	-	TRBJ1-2	ASTQGSRNYGYT
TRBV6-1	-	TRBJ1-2	ASSVGTDYGYT
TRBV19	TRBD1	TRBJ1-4	ASGSGGVGEKLF
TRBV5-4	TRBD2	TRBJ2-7	ASSRTSGSYEQY
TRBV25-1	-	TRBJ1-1	ATDDGLEAF
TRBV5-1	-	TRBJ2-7	ASSLEGKYEQY
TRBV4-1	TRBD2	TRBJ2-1	ASNPGLGLAGANYNEQF
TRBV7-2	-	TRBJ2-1	ASRDGLFNEQF
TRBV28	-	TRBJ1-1	ASSPVIGWNTEAF
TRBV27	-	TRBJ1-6	ASSLGQGFNSPLH
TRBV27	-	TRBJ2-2	ASSWGALNTGELF
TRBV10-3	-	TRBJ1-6	AIKSGASPLH
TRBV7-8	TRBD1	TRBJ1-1	ASSLGQGAMNTEAF
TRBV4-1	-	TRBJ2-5	ASSQDRLPQETQY
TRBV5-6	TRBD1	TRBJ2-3	ASSGDRGLAGGTDTQY
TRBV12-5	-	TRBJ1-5	ASARQVNQPQH
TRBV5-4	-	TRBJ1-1	ASSLTGMNTEAF
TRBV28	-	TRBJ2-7	ASSPAAYEQY
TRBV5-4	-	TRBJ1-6	ASSLNRVSYNSPLH
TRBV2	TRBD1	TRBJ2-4	ASSEGFGGQV
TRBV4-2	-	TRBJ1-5	ASSQVGGREGIHQPQH
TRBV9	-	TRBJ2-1	ASSANRQGYDEQF
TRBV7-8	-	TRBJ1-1	ASSPIGVSTEAF
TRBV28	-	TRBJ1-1	ASSSWSGPQGATEAF
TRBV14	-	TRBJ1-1	ASSQLNGAEAF
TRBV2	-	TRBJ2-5	ASNLGGPRVKETQY
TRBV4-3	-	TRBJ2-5	ASSQGSLLGQETQY
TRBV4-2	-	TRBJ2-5	ASSQEPQARETQY
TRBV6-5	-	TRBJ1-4	ASSRDLTHGKLF
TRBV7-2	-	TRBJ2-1	ASSSSSYNEQF
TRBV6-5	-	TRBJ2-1	ASSYGGLSSYNEQF
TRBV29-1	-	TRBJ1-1	SVESWG
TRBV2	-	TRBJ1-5	ASSPRKNSEPQH
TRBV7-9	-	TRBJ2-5	ASSLAVGGEETQY